This T cell receptor beta chain was sequenced in a study of OX40 agonist ivuxolimab in advanced cancers. The overall study: Patients were dosed intravenously with ivuxolimab at 0.01 to 10 mg/kg every 2 weeks. Patients with hepatocellular carcinoma, melanoma, renal cell or head and neck cancer made up the dose-escalation patients. The group had a mean age of around 64 years, ranged from 23 to 79, and was 80% to 90% male.

Sampling of blood occurred at baseline, cycle 4 day 1, and cycle 7 day 1. In germline, CDR1 is SGDLS, CDR2 YYNGEE. The CDR3 is made up of 14 amino acids. With V trimmed by 3 bases and J by 3 bases, 6 bases remained unmatched. Clones were read by immunoSEQ multiplex PCR, and TCRdb kept only the in-frame ones, dropping some. The sample records 65,000 to 85,000 clones, 84% being singletons. The chain combines TRBV9 with TRBJ2-7; 7 bases map to TRBD1. The sequence derives from an adult with an advanced solid tumor such as melanoma, head and neck, liver or kidney cancer. The sample here was CD4+ or CD8+ T cells sorted from blood, taken in a trial of the OX40 agonist ivuxolimab. DNA of the CDR3: TGTGCCAGCAGCGCACACCGGACAGGCTACGAGCAGTACTTC. Its protein is CASSAHRTGYEQYF.